A single sample gave rise to the 32 T cell receptor beta chains below, sequenced in a study of CD8+CD57+ T cells in acquired aplastic anemia. Genomic DNA, the template, was used for profiling of the TCR beta VDJ and CDR3. TCRdb re-called the reads with MiXCR, one entry per CDR3 protein. The table records roughly 160,000 distinct CDR3 sequences, roughly 43% of them present only once. The authors sequenced patients whose flow cytometry had shown CD8+CD57+ cell expansion. The sequencing sample was made of sorted CD4+, CD8+, or CD8+CD57+ T cells (not recorded which) from PBMCs. These receptors all come from a human donor with aplastic anemia.

The gene calls are TRBV7-9 and TRBJ2-7, with a tentative D call TRBD2 (5 bases). V lost 5 bases to trimming and J lost 4 bases, with 15 bases between them. Germline V gives CDR1 SEHNR, CDR2 FQNEAQ (reference sequence). The CDR3 runs 14 residues. The CDR3 DNA follows: TGTGCCAGCAGCCCGAGGGCGGTTCCGTACGAGCAGTACTTC. It specifies CASSPRAVPYEQYF.

This clonotype was detected ten times or more. This chain links TRBV6-5 with TRBJ1-2; D remains unclear. The CDR3 extends over 14 amino acids. V was pared by 7 bases and J by 5 bases, with 17 bases between. The germline V gene has CDR1 MNHEY and CDR2 SVGAGI. CDR3 DNA: TGTGCCAGCACTTCCCGGCAGGAGCTTTATGGCTACACCTTC. Its translation: CASTSRQELYGYTF.

Only one count was recorded for this clonotype. The rearrangement links TRBV7-8 to TRBJ2-4; D is ambiguous. The germline V gene has CDR1 SGHVS and CDR2 FQNEAQ. The CDR3 runs 14 residues. Trimming pared 3 bases from V and 5 bases from J, leaving 11 bases between. The CDR3 bases are TGTGCCAGCAGCTTTGCCTATGGGGAAAACATTCAGTACTTC. Protein sequence: CASSFAYGENIQYF. The full variable domain, its missing parts supplied by reference TRBV7-8 and TRBJ2-4, is GAGVSQSPRYKVAKRGQDVALRCDPISGHVSLFWYQQALGQGPEFLTYFQNEAQLDKSGLPSDRFFAERPEGSVSTLKIQRTQQEDSAVYLCASSFAYGENIQYFGAGTRLSVL.

At least ten counts were recorded for this clonotype. The V call is TRBV2, the J call TRBJ2-7, with 8 positions matching TRBD1. The CDR3 runs to 14 residues. Germline trimming cut 5 bases from V and 4 bases from J; bases unmatched to any gene: 7. CDR1 and CDR2 (germline): SNHLY, FYNNEI. The CDR3 DNA follows: TGTGCCAGCAGTTTGACAGGGGAAGGGTACGAGCAGTACTTC. Translating it yields CASSLTGEGYEQYF.

The genes are TRBV20-1 and TRBJ2-5, with D tentatively TRBD2 (7 bases). The ends were cut back, 1 base at V and 4 bases at J, with 10 bases in the middle. Germline CDR1 is DFQATT and CDR2 is SNEGSKA (reference sequence). CDR3 length: 13 amino acids. This CDR3 is CSARVGGGETQYF. CDR3 nucleotide sequence: TGCAGTGCTAGAGTGGGAGGGGGAGAGACCCAGTACTTC.

This chain joins TRBV29-1 and TRBJ1-2; 8 nucleotides line up with TRBD1. The CDR3 is 11 residues long. Germline V gene sequence: CDR1 SQVTM, CDR2 ANQGSEA. The junction had 5 bases not matched to a gene; V was cut back by 7 bases and J by 7 bases. The chain's CDR3 is CSGDRPGGYTF. Written as DNA, the CDR3 is TGCAGCGGGGACAGGCCCGGTGGCTACACCTTC.

This clonotype was found many times. The V gene is TRBV24-1, the J gene TRBJ1-2; TRBD1 is a possible D gene (5 bases). Trimming removed 7 bases from V and 5 bases from J, with 19 bases in between. CDR3 length: 15 residues. Germline assignment: CDR1 KGHDR and CDR2 SFDVKD. The CDR3 DNA follows: TGTGCCACCAGCGCGACCACCGGGACGGCGTATGGCTACACCTTC. Its protein product is CATSATTGTAYGYTF.

J is TRBJ1-1 and V is TRBV20-1, with unresolved D. V lost 5 bases and J lost 2, with 6 bases in between. The germline V gene has CDR1 DFQATT and CDR2 SNEGSKA (reference sequence). The CDR3 extends over 11 amino acids. DNA for the CDR3: TGCAGTGCTGGCGAAAACACTGAAGCTTTCTTT. Amino acid sequence: CSAGENTEAFF.

The genes are TRBV15 and TRBJ2-2; the match to TRBD1 covers 8 bases. In germline, CDR1 is LNHNV, CDR2 YYDKDF (reference sequence). J gave up 4 bases and V 0 bases, and 7 bases lay outside the gene matches. This CDR3 contains 17 residues. CDR3 in DNA: TGTGCCACCAGCAGAGATCGCAGACAGGGGACCACCGGGGAGCTGTTTTTT. Encoded protein: CATSRDRRQGTTGELFF.

This chain connects TRBV20-1 to TRBJ2-1; 7 nucleotides line up with TRBD2. From germline, CDR1 is DFQATT and CDR2 SNEGSKA (reference sequence). V was clipped by 1 base and J by 6 bases; unmatched bases: 9. The CDR3 length is 15 residues. CDR3 loop: CSARVGGGSSNEQFF. The CDR3 nucleotides read TGCAGTGCTAGAGTGGGCGGCGGGAGTAGCAATGAGCAGTTCTTC.

This clonotype was observed at least ten times. The chain has TRBV9 and TRBJ2-3; the D is unclear. Germline V gene lookup returns CDR1 SGDLS and CDR2 YYNGEE. V gave up 0 bases and J gave up 6 bases, with 11 bases separating them. The CDR3 runs 14 residues. The CDR3, as DNA: TGTGCCAGCAGCGTAGCTACCTTGGAGGATACGCAGTATTTT. Its translation is CASSVATLEDTQYF.

This clonotype showed up just once. The chain joins TRBV5-5 to TRBJ1-2; tentatively, D is TRBD1 (5 bases). This CDR3 contains 14 residues. Germline-derived CDR1 and CDR2 are SGHKS and YYEKEE (reference sequence). Trimming pared 4 bases from V and 6 bases from J, leaving 16 bases between. CDR3 bases: TGTGCCAGCAGCCGCCTCGACAGAGCCCATGGCTACACCTTC. Its translation is CASSRLDRAHGYTF.

The chain uses TRBV29-1 and TRBJ2-1; D perhaps matches TRBD2 (6 bases). The germline V gene encodes CDR1 SQVTM and CDR2 ANQGSEA. Trimming cost V 4 bases and J 5 bases, with 12 bases left between them. This CDR3 is built from 13 residues. Written as DNA, the CDR3 is TGCAGCGTTGCCGCGGGGATGAACAATGAGCAGTTCTTC. Its translation is CSVAAGMNNEQFF.

The chain recombines TRBV7-3 with TRBJ1-6; tentatively, D is TRBD1 (5 bases). This CDR3 is built from 16 residues. Germline V gene lookup returns CDR1 SGHTA and CDR2 FQGTGA. V shed 2 bases and J shed 3 bases, with 11 bases lying between them. As DNA, the CDR3 is TGTGCCAGCAGCTTAGGAGGGGCTCTCTATAATTCACCCCTCCACTTT. It codes for CASSLGGALYNSPLHF.

Of note for this clonotype: The junction departs from germline at one end; a sequencing error may be responsible. The chain has TRBV5-1 and TRBJ2-7; TRBD2 matches at 9 bases. The CDR3 is made up of 16 amino acids. Germline V gene sequence: CDR1 SGHRS, CDR2 YFSETQ. CDR3 loop: CASSLAAGGTIYGQYF. As DNA, the CDR3 is TGCGCCAGCAGCTTGGCCGCGGGAGGGACGATCTACGGGCAGTACTTC.

A remark on this clonotype: Germline and junction disagree at one end, which may indicate a read error. The V and J genes are TRBV2 and TRBJ2-1; no firm D call. The CDR3 is 11 residues long. Germline CDR1 is SNHLY and CDR2 is FYNNEI. The CDR3 protein is CASSADLRSSF. CDR3 nucleotides: TGTGCCAGCAGCGCAGATCTGAGGTCGTCCTTC.

As concerns this clonotype: A junction boundary mismatches the germline segment, possibly from a read error. The rearrangement uses TRBV25-1 and TRBJ1-1; TRBD1 is a possible D gene (5 bases). Germline V CDR1 and CDR2: MGHDK, SYGVNS. The CDR3 consists of 18 residues. The CDR3 nucleotides are TGCGCCAGCAGTGATAAAGGGACGGGCCTCCCCATGAACACTGAAGCTTTCTTT. This codes for CASSDKGTGLPMNTEAFF.

CDR3 in amino acids: CSVDRVEAEAFF. In DNA, the CDR3 is TGCAGCGTCGACAGGGTAGAAGCCGAAGCTTTCTTT. This chain joins TRBV29-1 and TRBJ1-1, with TRBD1 identical over 7 bases. After removal of 6 bases from V and 8 bases from J, the junction contained 9 bases not matched to a gene. The germline V gene encodes CDR1 SQVTM and CDR2 ANQGSEA. The length of the CDR3 is 12 residues.

This chain joins TRBV7-9 and TRBJ1-1; D not resolved. CDR1 SEHNR and CDR2 FQNEAQ come from the germline V gene (reference sequence). The ends were cut back, 11 bases at V and 1 base at J, with 8 bases in the middle. The CDR3 covers 11 residues. The CDR3 nucleotides are TGTGCCGGTATGGGGAACACTGAAGCTTTCTTT. Protein sequence: CAGMGNTEAFF.

This clonotype was found many times. CDR3 amino acids: CASKVRSSGETQYF. The CDR3, as DNA: TGTGCCAGTAAGGTCAGGTCTTCGGGGGAGACCCAGTACTTC. The chain uses TRBV19 and TRBJ2-5, with a possible D match to TRBD2 (5 bases). The length of the CDR3 is 14 residues. Germline CDR1 is LNHDA and CDR2 is SQIVND (reference sequence). V was shortened by 7 bases and J by 5 bases, with 17 bases between the two germline ends.

The CDR3 bases are TGCGCCAGCAGTGAGCGGACAGGGACCTATCAGCCCCAGCATTTT. Its translation: CASSERTGTYQPQHF. The V and J genes are TRBV10-2 and TRBJ1-5, with TRBD1 matching over 8 bases. Trimming removed 2 bases from V and 5 bases from J; junction bases left unmatched: 5. CDR1 and CDR2 from the germline V gene are WSHSY and SAAADI. This CDR3 is 15 amino acids long.

The V call is TRBV19, the J call TRBJ1-4; D not resolved. CDR3 length: 10 amino acids. The V gene lost 8 bases and the J gene lost 10 bases, with 8 bases spanning the gap. The germline CDR1 and CDR2 sequences are LNHDA and SQIVND (reference sequence). The CDR3 reads CASGAGKLFF. In nucleotides, the CDR3 is TGTGCCAGTGGCGCGGGAAAACTGTTTTTT.

This chain joins TRBV19 and TRBJ1-2, with D perhaps TRBD1 (5 bases). The CDR3 has 14 amino acids. In germline, CDR1 is LNHDA, CDR2 SQIVND (reference sequence). The V and J ends lost 3 bases and 0 bases respectively, with 8 bases between them. Written as DNA, the CDR3 is TGTGCCAGTAGTATCCTAGGGGCTAACTATGGCTACACCTTC. Translated, it gives CASSILGANYGYTF. Full variable domain (remainder filled in from reference TRBV19 and TRBJ1-2): DGGITQSPKYLFRKEGQNVTLSCEQNLNHDAMYWYRQDPGQGLRLIYYSQIVNDFQKGDIAEGYSVSREKKESFPLTVTSAQKNPTAFYLCASSILGANYGYTFGSGTRLTVV.

This clonotype came up many times. The V and J genes are TRBV9 and TRBJ1-1, with a possible D match to TRBD1 (5 bases). Trimming took off 4 bases at V and 6 bases at J, with 16 bases between the two ends. The CDR3 contains 14 residues. CDR1 SGDLS and CDR2 YYNGEE come from the germline V gene. CDR3 sequence reads: CASSFGAEGPEAFF. The CDR3 region has the DNA TGTGCCAGCAGCTTTGGGGCCGAGGGGCCTGAAGCTTTCTTT.

The J gene is TRBJ2-5, the V gene TRBV7-2, with TRBD2 matching 8 bases. The V segment lost 5 bases and the J segment 4 bases; nucleotides outside the gene matches: 9. From germline, CDR1 is SGHTA and CDR2 FQGNSA. CDR3 length equals 15 residues. The CDR3 is CASSPKSGSGETQYF. CDR3 nucleotide sequence: TGTGCCAGCAGCCCAAAAAGCGGGAGCGGAGAGACCCAGTACTTC.

J is TRBJ2-1 and V is TRBV20-1; no definite D call. CDR1 DFQATT and CDR2 SNEGSKA come from the germline V gene (reference sequence). The length of the CDR3 is 13 residues. V shed 3 bases and J shed 8 bases, with 14 bases lying between them. This CDR3 is CSASVGLLYEQFF. The CDR3 coding sequence is TGCAGTGCTAGTGTAGGCCTCCTCTATGAGCAGTTCTTC.

This rearrangement joins TRBV2 to TRBJ1-1, with a tentative D call TRBD1 (5 bases). CDR1 and CDR2 (germline): SNHLY, FYNNEI. Trimming left V 6 bases short and J 0 bases short, with 8 bases between. This CDR3 has 13 amino acids. In nucleotides, the CDR3 is TGTGCCAGCAGGGAGGGGCTGAACACTGAAGCTTTCTTT. Translating it yields CASREGLNTEAFF.

The rearrangement joins TRBV15 to TRBJ1-2; maybe TRBD1 (6 bases). The germline V gene encodes CDR1 LNHNV and CDR2 YYDKDF (reference sequence). Trimming stripped 0 bases from V and 9 bases from J, with 17 bases between. The CDR3 totals 15 residues. Here the CDR3 reads CATSRDRTAGGSYTF. The CDR3 DNA is TGTGCCACCAGCAGAGACCGGACAGCCGGGGGAAGCTACACCTTC.

Points on this clonotype: This may stem from a read error, because a much larger clone lies one nucleotide away. This rearrangement joins TRBV11-2 to TRBJ2-2, with D hard to call. The CDR3 consists of 12 residues. Trimming stripped 5 bases from V and 10 bases from J, with 11 bases between. CDR1 SGHAT and CDR2 FQNNGV come from the germline V gene. In nucleotides, the CDR3 is TGTGCCAGCAGCGCCGGAGCAGCGGAGCTGTTTTTT. Encoded protein: CASSAGAAELFF.

This chain uses TRBV4-1 with TRBJ2-5; a weak D match, TRBD1 (5 bases). The CDR3 length is 15 residues. Trimming removed 1 base from V and 7 bases from J, with 16 bases in between. CDR1 is MGHRA and CDR2 is YSYEKL in the germline V gene. Here the CDR3 DNA reads TGCGCCAGCAGCCAAGCCAGCCTCAGGGTGGTGACCCAGTACTTC. Amino acids: CASSQASLRVVTQYF.

This clonotype showed up just once. The chain employs TRBV20-1 and TRBJ2-3; D is ambiguous. V was cut by 3 bases and J by 2 bases, with 9 bases left in between. Germline V gene sequence: CDR1 DFQATT, CDR2 SNEGSKA (reference sequence). The CDR3 spans 13 residues. CDR3 coding DNA: TGCAGTGCTAGGGCCGTCCCCACAGATACGCAGTATTTT. It is translated as CSARAVPTDTQYF.

A remark on this clonotype: A junction boundary mismatches the germline segment, possibly from a read error. The V gene is TRBV10-3, the J gene TRBJ2-1, with 12 positions matching TRBD2. The CDR3 runs to 15 residues. The germline V gene has CDR1 ENHRY and CDR2 SYGVKD. DNA of the CDR3: TGTGCCATCAGTGCCCCGGGACTAGCGGGCAGTGAGCGGTTCTTC. It encodes CAISAPGLAGSERFF.